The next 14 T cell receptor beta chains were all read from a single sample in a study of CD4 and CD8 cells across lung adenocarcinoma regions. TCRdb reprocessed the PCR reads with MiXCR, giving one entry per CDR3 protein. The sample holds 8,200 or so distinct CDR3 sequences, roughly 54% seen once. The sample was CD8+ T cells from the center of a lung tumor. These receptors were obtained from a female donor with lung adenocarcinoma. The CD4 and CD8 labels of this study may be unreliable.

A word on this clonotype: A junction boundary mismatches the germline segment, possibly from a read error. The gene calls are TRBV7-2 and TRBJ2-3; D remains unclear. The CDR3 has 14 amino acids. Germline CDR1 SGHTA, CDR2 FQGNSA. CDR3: CASSPAVSDDEQFF. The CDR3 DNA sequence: TGTGCCAGCAGCCCGGCTGTGAGCGACGATGAGCAGTTTTTT.

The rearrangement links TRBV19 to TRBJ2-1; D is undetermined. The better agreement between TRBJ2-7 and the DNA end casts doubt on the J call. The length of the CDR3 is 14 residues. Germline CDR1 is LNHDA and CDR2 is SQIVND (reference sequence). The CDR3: CASTSSWINNEQYF. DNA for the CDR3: TGTGCCAGTACCTCATCTTGGATCAACAATGAGCAGTACTTC.

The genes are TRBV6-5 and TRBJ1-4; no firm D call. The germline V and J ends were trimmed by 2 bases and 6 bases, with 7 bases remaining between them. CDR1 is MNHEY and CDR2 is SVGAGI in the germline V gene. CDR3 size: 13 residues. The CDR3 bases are TGTGCCAGCAGTTACGGACCCTATGAAAAACTGTTTTTT. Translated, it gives CASSYGPYEKLFF.

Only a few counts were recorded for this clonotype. CDR3 DNA sequence: TGTGCCAGCTCACCACCGACAGGGGTGAATGAAGCTTTCTTT. Its protein is CASSPPTGVNEAFF. The V call is TRBV18, the J call TRBJ1-1, with 8 bases aligning to TRBD1. This CDR3 spans 14 amino acids. Germline V lookup: CDR1 KGHSH, CDR2 LQKENI. Trimming at V came to 0 bases and at J to 7 bases, leaving 4 bases not matched to a gene.

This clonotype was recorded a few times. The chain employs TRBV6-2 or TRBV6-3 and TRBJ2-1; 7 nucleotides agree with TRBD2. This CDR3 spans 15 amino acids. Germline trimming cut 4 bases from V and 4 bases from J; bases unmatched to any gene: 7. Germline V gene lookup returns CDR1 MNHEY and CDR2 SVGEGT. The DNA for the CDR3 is TGTGCCAGCAGTTTTTGGGAGGGGATTTACAATGAGCAGTTCTTC. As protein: CASSFWEGIYNEQFF.

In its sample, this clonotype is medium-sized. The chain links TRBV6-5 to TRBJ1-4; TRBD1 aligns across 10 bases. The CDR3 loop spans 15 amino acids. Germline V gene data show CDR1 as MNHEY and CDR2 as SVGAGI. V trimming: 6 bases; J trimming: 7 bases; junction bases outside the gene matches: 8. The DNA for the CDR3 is TGTGCCAGCAGCGGGACAGGGGACCGGATTGAAAAACTGTTTTTT. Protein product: CASSGTGDRIEKLFF.

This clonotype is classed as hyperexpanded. CDR3 protein: CASSFGVGAEAFF. DNA of the CDR3: TGTGCCAGCAGCTTCGGGGTCGGCGCTGAAGCTTTCTTT. This chain connects TRBV11-3 to TRBJ1-1; D gene ambiguous. Germline-derived CDR1 and CDR2 are SGHNT and YENEEA. The CDR3 totals 13 residues. The V end was cut by 3 bases, the J end by 6 bases, with 11 bases between.

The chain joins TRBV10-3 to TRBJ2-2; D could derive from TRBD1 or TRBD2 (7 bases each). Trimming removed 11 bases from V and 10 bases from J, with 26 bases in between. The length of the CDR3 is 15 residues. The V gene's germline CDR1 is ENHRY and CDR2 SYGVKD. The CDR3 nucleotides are TGTGCCGGAGGTTTTCAGGGGGGGACCTCCAAGGAGCTGTTTTTT. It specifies CAGGFQGGTSKELFF.

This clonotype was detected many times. In DNA, the CDR3 is TGTGCCAGCAGTTTGCGGGGTGGGGGCCGGGGGGCGCGGGATGAGCAGTTCTTC. Protein sequence: CASSLRGGGRGARDEQFF. The chain combines TRBV12-3 or TRBV12-4 with TRBJ2-1, with D possibly matching TRBD2 (7 bases). The length of the CDR3 is 18 residues. V dropped 3 bases and J dropped 8 bases, with 26 bases sitting between them.

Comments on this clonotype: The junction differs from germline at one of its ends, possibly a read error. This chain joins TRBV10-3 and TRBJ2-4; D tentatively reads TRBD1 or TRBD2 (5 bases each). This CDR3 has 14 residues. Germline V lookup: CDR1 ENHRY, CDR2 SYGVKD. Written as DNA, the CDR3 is TGTGGCATCACGGGGCCCAGAGCCAAAAACATTCAGTACTTC. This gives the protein CGITGPRAKNIQYF.

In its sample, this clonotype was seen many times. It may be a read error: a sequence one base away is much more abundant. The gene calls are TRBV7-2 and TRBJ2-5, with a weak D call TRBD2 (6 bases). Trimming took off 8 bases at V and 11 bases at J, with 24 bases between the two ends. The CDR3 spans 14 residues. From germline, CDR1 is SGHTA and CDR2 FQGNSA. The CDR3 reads CASSGGVGLNEQYF. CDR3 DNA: TGTGCCAGCTCCGGCGGGGTGGGCCTGAATGAGCAGTACTTC. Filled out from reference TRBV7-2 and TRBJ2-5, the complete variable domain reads GAGVSQSPSNKVTEKGKDVELRCDPISGHTALYWYRQSLGQGLEFLIYFQGNSAPDKSGLPSDRFSAERTGGSVSTLTIQRTQQEDSAVYLCASSGGVGLNEQYFGPGTRLLVL.

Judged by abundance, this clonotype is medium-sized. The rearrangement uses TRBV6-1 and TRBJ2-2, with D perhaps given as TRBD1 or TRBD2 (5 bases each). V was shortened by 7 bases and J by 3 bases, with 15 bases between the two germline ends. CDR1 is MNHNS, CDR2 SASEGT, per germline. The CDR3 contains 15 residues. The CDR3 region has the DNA TGTGCCAGCACCAGAGAGGGGCCTTACACCGGGGAGCTGTTTTTT. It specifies CASTREGPYTGELFF.

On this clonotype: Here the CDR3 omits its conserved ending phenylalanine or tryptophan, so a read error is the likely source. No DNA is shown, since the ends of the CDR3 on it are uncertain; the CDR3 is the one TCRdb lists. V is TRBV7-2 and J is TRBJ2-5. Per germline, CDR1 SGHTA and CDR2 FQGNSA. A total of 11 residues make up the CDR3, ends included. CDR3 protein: CASSQRQTRYS.

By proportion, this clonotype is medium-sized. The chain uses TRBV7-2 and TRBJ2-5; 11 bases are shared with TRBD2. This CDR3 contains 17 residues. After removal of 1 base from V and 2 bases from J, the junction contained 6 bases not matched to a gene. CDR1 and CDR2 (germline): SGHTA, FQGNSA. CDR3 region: CASSLVSLAGGQETQYF. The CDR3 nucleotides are TGTGCCAGCAGCTTAGTGAGCCTAGCGGGGGGTCAAGAGACCCAGTACTTC. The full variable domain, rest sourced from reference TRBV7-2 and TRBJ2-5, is GAGVSQSPSNKVTEKGKDVELRCDPISGHTALYWYRQSLGQGLEFLIYFQGNSAPDKSGLPSDRFSAERTGGSVSTLTIQRTQQEDSAVYLCASSLVSLAGGQETQYFGPGTRLLVL.